This T cell receptor beta chain was obtained from a study of blood T cell repertoires in COVID-19. This clone appeared a few times. Sequencing used immunoSEQ multiplex PCR; TCRdb keeps in-frame clones, though not all of them. The sample has approximately 440,000 clones; 90% are singletons. This CDR3 comprises 13 residues. After removal of 5 bases from V and 6 bases from J, the junction contained 7 bases not matched to a gene. The germline V gene has CDR1 SEHNR and CDR2 FQNEAQ (reference sequence). The receptor comes from a man between 18 and 35 years old who had recovered from COVID-19. The chain uses TRBV7-9 and TRBJ2-7, with 7 bases identical to TRBD1. The sequencing sample was made of PBMCs or T cells enriched from blood (not recorded which). For the CDR3, the DNA is TGTGCCAGCAGCGCCTTACAGGGGCGCGAGCAGTACTTC. Encoded protein: CASSALQGREQYF.